A single sample is the source of the 28 T cell receptor beta chains below, sequenced in a study of T cell responses to AZD1222 COVID-19 vaccine. The protocol was immunoSEQ multiplex PCR, while the TCRdb copy is restricted to in-frame clones and leaves out a portion. Of some 120,000 clones in the sample, approximately 85% are singletons; the top ten hold approximately 1.7%. The starting material was peripheral blood, obtained on day 0 of AZD1222 vaccination. These receptor sequences come from an adult in good health.

The V gene is TRBV6-1, the J gene TRBJ2-7, with D perhaps TRBD1 (6 bases). CDR3 length: 15 amino acids. Looked up from germline, CDR1 is MNHNS and CDR2 is SASEGT. The ends were cut back, 7 bases at V and 3 bases at J, with 19 bases in the middle. CDR3 region: CASNIGRGFNYEQYF. The CDR3 region has the DNA TGTGCCAGCAACATCGGCAGGGGTTTTAACTACGAGCAGTACTTC.

CDR3 sequence: CASSLYTGPPNEKLFF. The CDR3 DNA reads TGCGCCAGCAGCTTGTACACAGGGCCCCCTAATGAAAAACTGTTTTTT. This chain uses TRBV5-1 with TRBJ1-4; D might be TRBD1 (6 bases). The germline V gene encodes CDR1 SGHRS and CDR2 YFSETQ. V was trimmed by 1 base and J by 3 bases, leaving 13 bases between them. This CDR3 comprises 16 residues.

The CDR3 DNA sequence: TGTGCCAGTAGTATAGCGGGAGAAGTCCCCTACGAGCAGTACTTC. Protein: CASSIAGEVPYEQYF. The chain joins TRBV19 to TRBJ2-7; D possibly corresponds to TRBD2 (6 bases). Between the trimmed V and J ends, which lost 1 base and 2 bases, there was a span of 12 bases. In germline, CDR1 is LNHDA, CDR2 SQIVND (reference sequence). The CDR3 covers 15 residues.

The chain joins TRBV7-2 to TRBJ1-6; D remains ambiguous. V was cut by 6 bases and J by 0 bases, with 15 bases left in between. Germline V gives CDR1 SGHTA, CDR2 FQGNSA. The CDR3 contains 17 residues. The chain's CDR3 is CASSRPPSSSYNSPLHF. CDR3 nucleotides: TGTGCCAGCAGTCGCCCCCCATCGAGCTCCTATAATTCACCCCTCCACTTT.

This chain connects TRBV29-1 to TRBJ1-4, with D possibly being TRBD1 (5 bases). Germline CDR1 SQVTM, CDR2 ANQGSEA. The length of the CDR3 is 13 residues. The ends were cut back, 3 bases at V and 3 bases at J, with 8 bases in the middle. CDR3 nucleotide sequence: TGCAGCGTTGATAAGGGGTCTAATGAAAAACTGTTTTTT. This codes for CSVDKGSNEKLFF.

This sequence joins TRBV2 and TRBJ2-6, with 8 nucleotides matching TRBD2. Looked up from germline, CDR1 is SNHLY and CDR2 is FYNNEI. The CDR3 contains 18 residues. V lost 3 bases to trimming and J lost 2 bases; unmatched junction nucleotides: 9. Here the CDR3 reads CASSEGSGGRAGANVLTF. Here the CDR3 DNA reads TGTGCCAGCAGTGAGGGGAGCGGGGGAAGGGCTGGGGCCAACGTCCTGACTTTC.

V is TRBV19 and J is TRBJ1-6; D gene uncertain. Trimming took 6 bases from V and 9 from J, leaving 27 bases between them. The CDR3 is 18 residues long. CDR1 is LNHDA and CDR2 is SQIVND in the germline V gene (reference sequence). The DNA of the CDR3 is TGTGCCAGTAGCCAATCACGACAATCCCCTGGGGTTCGTTCACCCCTCCACTTT. It yields the protein CASSQSRQSPGVRSPLHF.

The J gene is TRBJ2-1, the V gene TRBV19, with 9 bases fitting TRBD2. Germline V gene sequence: CDR1 LNHDA, CDR2 SQIVND (reference sequence). With V trimmed by 6 bases and J by 8 bases, 8 bases remained unmatched. This CDR3 has 14 amino acids. The CDR3 region is CASRPGLASHEQFF. The CDR3, as DNA: TGTGCCAGTAGACCGGGACTAGCCTCCCATGAGCAGTTCTTC. The variable domain in full, completed from reference TRBV19 and TRBJ2-1, reads DGGITQSPKYLFRKEGQNVTLSCEQNLNHDAMYWYRQDPGQGLRLIYYSQIVNDFQKGDIAEGYSVSREKKESFPLTVTSAQKNPTAFYLCASRPGLASHEQFFGPGTRLTVL.

This clone occurred a few times. This chain connects TRBV5-6 to TRBJ2-5, with 9 bases fitting TRBD2. From germline, CDR1 is SGHDT and CDR2 YYEEEE. V shed 6 bases and J 2 bases; nucleotides not matched to a gene: 8. The CDR3 has 15 amino acids. This CDR3 reads CASTESGRTQETQYF. Written as DNA, the CDR3 is TGTGCCAGCACCGAAAGCGGGAGGACACAAGAGACCCAGTACTTC.

This chain joins TRBV5-1 and TRBJ2-1, with TRBD1 as a possible D gene (6 bases). Germline V lookup: CDR1 SGHRS, CDR2 YFSETQ. Trimming took off 2 bases at V and 3 bases at J, with 12 bases between the two ends. This CDR3 is built from 15 residues. CDR3 region: CASSFLGAHYNEQFF. The DNA of the CDR3 is TGCGCCAGCAGCTTCCTGGGGGCACACTACAATGAGCAGTTCTTC.

The V gene is TRBV6-6, the J gene TRBJ2-1, with D possibly matching TRBD2 (6 bases). V was shortened by 8 bases and J by 1 base, with 15 bases between the two germline ends. The CDR3 totals 15 residues. Germline loops: CDR1 MNHNY, CDR2 SVGAGI (reference sequence). The CDR3 spells CASCQPGESYNEQFF. The CDR3 nucleotides read TGTGCCAGCTGCCAACCGGGGGAATCCTACAATGAGCAGTTCTTC.

This chain uses TRBV27 with TRBJ1-4, with D unclear. This CDR3 spans 15 amino acids. V was cut by 2 bases and J by 0 bases, with 7 bases left in between. Germline V gives CDR1 MNHEY, CDR2 SMNVEV (reference sequence). The CDR3 DNA follows: TGTGCCAGCAGTTTAAGGGCCACAACTAATGAAAAACTGTTTTTT. This encodes CASSLRATTNEKLFF.

CDR3 DNA sequence: TGTGCCAGCAGCACCCGGACAGGGCGGTACGAGCAGTACTTC. This sequence encodes CASSTRTGRYEQYF. V usage is TRBV7-2 and J usage is TRBJ2-7, with 8 bases fitting TRBD1. Looked up from germline, CDR1 is SGHTA and CDR2 is FQGNSA. The V segment lost 5 bases and the J segment 4 bases; nucleotides outside the gene matches: 7. The CDR3 contains 14 residues.

The chain couples TRBV7-3 to TRBJ2-1, with TRBD1 matching over 8 bases. Trimming at V came to 4 bases and at J to 9 bases, leaving 11 bases not matched to a gene. Germline V gene data show CDR1 as SGHTA and CDR2 as FQGTGA. The length of the CDR3 is 15 residues. The CDR3 region is CASSSTGTGEIEQFF. The CDR3 DNA is TGTGCCAGCAGCTCCACCGGGACAGGAGAAATTGAGCAGTTCTTC.

J is TRBJ1-2 and V is TRBV9, with a tentative D call TRBD1 (6 bases). Trimming took off 1 base at V and 4 bases at J, with 11 bases between the two ends. This CDR3 comprises 14 residues. The V gene's germline CDR1 is SGDLS and CDR2 YYNGEE. In DNA form, the CDR3 reads TGTGCCAGCAGCGTACAGGACAGAGGCTATGGCTACACCTTC. Protein product: CASSVQDRGYGYTF.

The chain is built from TRBV9 and TRBJ2-7, with 10 bases fitting TRBD1. V trimming: 2 bases; J trimming: 5 bases; junction bases outside the gene matches: 4. Germline V lookup: CDR1 SGDLS, CDR2 YYNGEE. The CDR3 is 14 amino acids. CDR3 in amino acids: CASSVGQGYNEQYF. CDR3 DNA: TGTGCCAGCAGCGTGGGACAGGGGTATAACGAGCAGTACTTC.

Turning to this clone: The same CDR3 can be traced to other DNA sequences in this sample. The chain has TRBV7-2 and TRBJ1-3; D is unclear. This CDR3 is built from 14 residues. With 1 base removed from V and 0 bases from J, the gap between germline ends came to 4 bases. Germline V gene data show CDR1 as SGHTA and CDR2 as FQGNSA. CDR3 residues: CASSLGSSGNTIYF. The CDR3 bases are TGTGCCAGCAGCTTAGGTAGCTCTGGAAACACCATATATTTT.

This clone has a handful of counts. The chain has TRBV9 and TRBJ1-3; D unresolved. The V gene's germline CDR1 is SGDLS and CDR2 YYNGEE. V was trimmed by 0 bases and J by 4 bases, leaving 11 bases between them. The CDR3 loop spans 15 amino acids. CDR3 nucleotide sequence: TGTGCCAGCAGCGTAGCTACGAATTCCGGAAACACCATATATTTT. Encoded protein: CASSVATNSGNTIYF.

The V call is TRBV7-2, the J call TRBJ2-7, with a tentative D call TRBD1 (6 bases). V was cut by 5 bases and J by 3 bases, with 14 bases left in between. CDR3 length equals 14 residues. The germline CDR1 and CDR2 sequences are SGHTA and FQGNSA. As DNA, the CDR3 is TGTGCCAGCAGCCCCAGGGGCAGCATCTACGAGCAGTACTTC. Translating it yields CASSPRGSIYEQYF.

The rearrangement links TRBV24-1 to TRBJ1-5; 7 bases line up with TRBD1. The V segment lost 4 bases and the J segment 2 bases; nucleotides outside the gene matches: 4. The germline V gene has CDR1 KGHDR and CDR2 SFDVKD. There are 15 residues in the CDR3. CDR3 bases: TGTGCCACCAGTGACCGAACAGGGGGCAATCAGCCCCAGCATTTT. Encoded protein: CATSDRTGGNQPQHF.

The chain carries TRBV18 and TRBJ2-1; 10 bases match TRBD1. CDR3 length: 15 residues. Germline-derived CDR1 and CDR2 are KGHSH and LQKENI. V lost 6 bases, J lost 7 bases, and 9 bases stayed unmatched. The CDR3 DNA reads TGTGCCAGCTCGCCGACAGGGGGCGAGAGAAATGAGCAGTTCTTC. Translating it yields CASSPTGGERNEQFF.

This chain links TRBV18 with TRBJ1-4; D is unclear. This CDR3 contains 13 residues. The V gene lost 3 bases and the J gene lost 8 bases, with 10 bases spanning the gap. The germline V gene has CDR1 KGHSH and CDR2 LQKENI. The CDR3, as DNA: TGTGCCAGCTCACCCGACTATTCGGAAAAACTGTTTTTT. This gives the protein CASSPDYSEKLFF.

The chain is built from TRBV10-3 and TRBJ2-7, with a weak D call TRBD2 (6 bases). Germline CDR1 and CDR2: ENHRY and SYGVKD. The CDR3 is 15 amino acids. V was shortened by 4 bases and J by 1 base, with 14 bases between the two germline ends. DNA for the CDR3: TGTGCCATCAGTGCGTTGGGGGGTACTTCCTACGAGCAGTACTTC. Protein product: CAISALGGTSYEQYF.

The V and J genes are TRBV30 and TRBJ2-2; D uncertain. V lost 3 bases, J lost 2 bases, and 10 bases lay in between. The germline CDR1 and CDR2 sequences are GTSNPN and SVGIG (reference sequence). CDR3 size: 14 residues. CDR3 nucleotides: TGTGCCTGGAGGTCTTTCCCCAACACCGGGGAGCTGTTTTTT. It specifies CAWRSFPNTGELFF. Full variable domain (outside the CDR3, taken from reference TRBV30 and TRBJ2-2): SQTIHQWPATLVQPVGSPLSLECTVEGTSNPNLYWYRQAAGRGLQLLFYSVGIGQISSEVPQNLSASRPQDRQFILSSKKLLLSDSGFYLCAWRSFPNTGELFFGEGSRLTVL.

In this sample, this clone turned up once. The chain has TRBV5-6 and TRBJ2-2; D perhaps matches TRBD1 (5 bases). Germline CDR1 and CDR2: SGHDT and YYEEEE. Trimming cost V 2 bases and J 1 base, with 12 bases left between them. The CDR3 spans 16 residues. Written as DNA, the CDR3 is TGTGCCAGCAGCTTACAGACAGAACAGAACACCGGGGAGCTGTTTTTT. Translation: CASSLQTEQNTGELFF.

This clone was recorded only once. The gene calls are TRBV1 and TRBJ1-5; whether TRBD1, the table's D call, matches the DNA was not checked. TRBV1 constitutes a pseudogene. The CDR3 runs to 19 residues. CDR3 region: CTSSQRDRGPWKSNQPQHF. In DNA form, the CDR3 reads TGCACCAGCAGCCAACGGGACAGGGGGCCTTGGAAGAGCAATCAGCCCCAGCATTTT.

This chain links TRBV5-1 with TRBJ1-1, with D unclear. V was clipped by 0 bases and J by 1 base, with 7 bases between them. There are 14 residues in the CDR3. The germline V gene encodes CDR1 SGHRS and CDR2 YFSETQ. The CDR3 DNA is TGCGCCAGCAGCTTGGGGCAGTGGAACACTGAAGCTTTCTTT. Translation gives CASSLGQWNTEAFF.

The chain recombines TRBV11-2 with TRBJ2-6, with D possibly being TRBD2 (6 bases). Germline-derived CDR1 and CDR2 are SGHAT and FQNNGV. V gave up 6 bases and J gave up 1 base, with 7 bases separating them. The length of the CDR3 is 14 residues. The CDR3 DNA reads as TGTGCCAGCAGAGGAGGGTCTGGGGCCAACGTCCTGACTTTC. Translation gives CASRGGSGANVLTF.